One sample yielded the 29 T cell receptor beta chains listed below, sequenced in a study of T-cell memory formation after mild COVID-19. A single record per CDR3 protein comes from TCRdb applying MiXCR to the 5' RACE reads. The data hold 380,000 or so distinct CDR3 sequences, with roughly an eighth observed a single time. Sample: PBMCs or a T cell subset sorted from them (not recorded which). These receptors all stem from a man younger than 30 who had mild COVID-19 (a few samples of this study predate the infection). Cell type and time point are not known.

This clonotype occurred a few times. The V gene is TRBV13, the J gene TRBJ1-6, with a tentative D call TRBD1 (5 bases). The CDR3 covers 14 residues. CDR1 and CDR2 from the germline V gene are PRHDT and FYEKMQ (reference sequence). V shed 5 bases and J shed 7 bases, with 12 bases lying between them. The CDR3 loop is CASSPGTENSPLHF. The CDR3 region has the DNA TGTGCCAGCAGCCCCGGGACCGAGAATTCACCCCTCCACTTT.

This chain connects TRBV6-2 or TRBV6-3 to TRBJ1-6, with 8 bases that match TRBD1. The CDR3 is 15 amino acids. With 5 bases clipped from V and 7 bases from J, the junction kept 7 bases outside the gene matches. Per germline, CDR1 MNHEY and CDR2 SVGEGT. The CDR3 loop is CASSNRGQGNSPLHF. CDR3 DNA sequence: TGTGCCAGCAGTAACCGCGGACAGGGAAATTCACCCCTCCACTTT.

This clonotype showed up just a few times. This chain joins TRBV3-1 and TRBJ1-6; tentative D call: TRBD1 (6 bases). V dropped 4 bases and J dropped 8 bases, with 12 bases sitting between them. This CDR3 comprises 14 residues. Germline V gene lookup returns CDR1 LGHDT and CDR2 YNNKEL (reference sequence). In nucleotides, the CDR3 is TGTGCCAGCAGCCTGACAGGCCAAGATTCACCCCTCCACTTT. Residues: CASSLTGQDSPLHF.

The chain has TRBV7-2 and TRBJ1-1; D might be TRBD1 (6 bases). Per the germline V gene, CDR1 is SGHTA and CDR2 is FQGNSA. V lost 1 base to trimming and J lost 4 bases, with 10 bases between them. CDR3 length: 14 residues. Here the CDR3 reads CASSLVGGSTEAFF. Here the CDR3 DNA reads TGTGCCAGCAGCTTAGTAGGGGGGAGCACTGAAGCTTTCTTT. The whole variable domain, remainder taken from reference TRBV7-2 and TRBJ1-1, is GAGVSQSPSNKVTEKGKDVELRCDPISGHTALYWYRQSLGQGLEFLIYFQGNSAPDKSGLPSDRFSAERTGGSVSTLTIQRTQQEDSAVYLCASSLVGGSTEAFFGQGTRLTVV.

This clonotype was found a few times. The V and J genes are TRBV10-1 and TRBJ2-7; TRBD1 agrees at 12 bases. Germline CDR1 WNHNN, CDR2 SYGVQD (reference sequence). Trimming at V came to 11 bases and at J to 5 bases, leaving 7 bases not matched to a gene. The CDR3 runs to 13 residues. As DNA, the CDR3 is TGCGCCGGAAACGGGACAGGGGGCGACGAGCAGTACGTC. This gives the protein CAGNGTGGDEQYV.

CDR3 coding DNA: TGCGCCAGCAGCTTGAGTGTGGGGCCGGGGGAGACCCAGTACTTC. It codes for CASSLSVGPGETQYF. This sequence joins TRBV5-1 and TRBJ2-5; TRBD1 or TRBD2 may be the D gene (5 bases each). Germline-derived CDR1 and CDR2 are SGHRS and YFSETQ. This CDR3 has 15 residues. The V and J ends lost 1 base and 5 bases respectively, with 15 bases between them.

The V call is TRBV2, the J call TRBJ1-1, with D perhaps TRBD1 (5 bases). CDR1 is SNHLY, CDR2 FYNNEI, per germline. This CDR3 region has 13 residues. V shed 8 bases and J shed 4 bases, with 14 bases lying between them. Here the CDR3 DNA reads TGTGCCAGCCCTGATGGGGGTGGCACTGAAGCTTTCTTT. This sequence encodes CASPDGGGTEAFF.

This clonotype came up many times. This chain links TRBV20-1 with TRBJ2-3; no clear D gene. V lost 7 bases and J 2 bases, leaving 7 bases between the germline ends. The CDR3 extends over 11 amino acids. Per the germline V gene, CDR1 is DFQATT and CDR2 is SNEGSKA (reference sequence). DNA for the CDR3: TGCAGTGTCGGGCCCACAGATACGCAGTATTTT. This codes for CSVGPTDTQYF.

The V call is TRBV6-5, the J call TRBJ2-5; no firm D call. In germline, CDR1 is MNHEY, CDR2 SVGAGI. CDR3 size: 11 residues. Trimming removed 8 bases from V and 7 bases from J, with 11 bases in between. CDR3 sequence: CASGSVVTQYF. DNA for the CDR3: TGTGCCAGCGGGTCGGTGGTGACCCAGTACTTC.

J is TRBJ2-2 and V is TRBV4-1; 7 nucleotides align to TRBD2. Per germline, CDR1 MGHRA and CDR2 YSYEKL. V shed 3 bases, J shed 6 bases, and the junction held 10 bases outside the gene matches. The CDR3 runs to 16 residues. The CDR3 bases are TGCGCCAGCAGCCACCCCGCGGGGGATGGGTCCGGGGAGCTGTTTTTT. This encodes CASSHPAGDGSGELFF.

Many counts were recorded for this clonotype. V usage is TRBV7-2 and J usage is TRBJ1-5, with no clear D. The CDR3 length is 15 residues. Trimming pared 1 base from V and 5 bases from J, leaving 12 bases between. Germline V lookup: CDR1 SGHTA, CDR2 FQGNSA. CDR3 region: CASSLGSAVHQPQHF. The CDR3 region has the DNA TGTGCCAGCAGCTTAGGTTCGGCAGTTCATCAGCCCCAGCATTTT. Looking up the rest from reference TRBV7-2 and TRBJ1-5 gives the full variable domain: GAGVSQSPSNKVTEKGKDVELRCDPISGHTALYWYRQSLGQGLEFLIYFQGNSAPDKSGLPSDRFSAERTGGSVSTLTIQRTQQEDSAVYLCASSLGSAVHQPQHFGDGTRLSIL.

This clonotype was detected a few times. CDR3 residues: CASSPTDGGLNEQFF. The CDR3 nucleotides are TGTGCCAGCAGCCCAACGGACGGGGGCCTAAATGAGCAGTTCTTC. The rearrangement joins TRBV7-3 to TRBJ2-1; either TRBD1 or TRBD2 may supply D (6 bases each). CDR1 and CDR2 from the germline V gene are SGHTA and FQGTGA. The CDR3 length is 15 residues. V lost 5 bases and J lost 7, with 18 bases in between.

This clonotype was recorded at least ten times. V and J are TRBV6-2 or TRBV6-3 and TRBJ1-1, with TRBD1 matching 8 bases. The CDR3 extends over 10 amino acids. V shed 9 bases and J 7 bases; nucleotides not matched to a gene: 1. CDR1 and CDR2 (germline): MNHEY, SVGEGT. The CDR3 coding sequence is TGTGCCAGAGGACAGGGTGAAGCTTTCTTT. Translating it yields CARGQGEAFF.

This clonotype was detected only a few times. The CDR3 is CSARGQRGDRAAPHQQYF. The DNA for the CDR3 is TGCAGTGCTAGAGGGCAGCGGGGGGATCGGGCAGCTCCTCATCAGCAGTACTTC. The chain has TRBV20-1 and TRBJ2-7, with 9 bases matching TRBD2. J gave up 8 bases and V 1 base, and 21 bases lay outside the gene matches. The CDR3 consists of 18 residues. CDR1 and CDR2 (germline): DFQATT, SNEGSKA (reference sequence).

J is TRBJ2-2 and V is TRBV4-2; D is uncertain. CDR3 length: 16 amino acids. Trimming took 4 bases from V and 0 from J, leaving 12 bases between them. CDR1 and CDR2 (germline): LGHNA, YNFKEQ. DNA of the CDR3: TGTGCCAGCAGCCGGGATTGGCCTACGAACACCGGGGAGCTGTTTTTT. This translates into CASSRDWPTNTGELFF.

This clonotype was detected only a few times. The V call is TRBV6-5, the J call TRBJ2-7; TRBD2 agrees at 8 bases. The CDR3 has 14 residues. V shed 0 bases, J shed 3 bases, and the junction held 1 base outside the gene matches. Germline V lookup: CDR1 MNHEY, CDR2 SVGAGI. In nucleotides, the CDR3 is TGTGCCAGCAGTTACTCGGCGGGAGGCTACGAGCAGTACTTC. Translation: CASSYSAGGYEQYF.

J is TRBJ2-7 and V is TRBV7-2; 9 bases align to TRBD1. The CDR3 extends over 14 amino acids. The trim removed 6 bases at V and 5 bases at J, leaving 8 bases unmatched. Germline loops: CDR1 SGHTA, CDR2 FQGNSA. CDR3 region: CASSSRQGGDEQYF. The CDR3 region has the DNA TGTGCCAGCAGTTCCCGACAGGGGGGCGACGAGCAGTACTTC.

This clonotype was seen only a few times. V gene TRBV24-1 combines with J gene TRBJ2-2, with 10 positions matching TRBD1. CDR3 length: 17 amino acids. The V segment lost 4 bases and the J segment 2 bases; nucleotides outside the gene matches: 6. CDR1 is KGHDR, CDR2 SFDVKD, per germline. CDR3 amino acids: CATSESGTGVNTGELFF. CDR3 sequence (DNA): TGTGCCACCAGTGAATCGGGGACAGGGGTAAACACCGGGGAGCTGTTTTTT.

DNA for the CDR3: TGTGCCAGCAGTCAGGGAATAGCCTACAATGAGCAGTTCTTC. Amino acid sequence: CASSQGIAYNEQFF. The rearrangement uses TRBV6-2 or TRBV6-3 and TRBJ2-1; perhaps TRBD1 as D (5 bases). Trimming pared 5 bases from V and 2 bases from J, leaving 10 bases between. The CDR3 extends over 14 amino acids. The germline gives CDR1 MNHEY, CDR2 SVGEGT.

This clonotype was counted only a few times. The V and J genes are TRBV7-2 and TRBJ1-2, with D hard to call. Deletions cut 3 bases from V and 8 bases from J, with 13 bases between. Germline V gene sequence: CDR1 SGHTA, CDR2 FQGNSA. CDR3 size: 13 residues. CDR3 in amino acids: CASSFELFGGYTF. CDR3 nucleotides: TGTGCCAGCAGCTTCGAGCTCTTCGGCGGCTACACCTTC.

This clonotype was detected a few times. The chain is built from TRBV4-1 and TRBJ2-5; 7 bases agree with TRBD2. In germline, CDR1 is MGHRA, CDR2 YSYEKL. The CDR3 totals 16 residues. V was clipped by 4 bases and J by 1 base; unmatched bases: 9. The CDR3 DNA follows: TGCGCCAGCAGCCTGAGGAGCGGGGCCTCCCAAGAGACCCAGTACTTC. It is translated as CASSLRSGASQETQYF.

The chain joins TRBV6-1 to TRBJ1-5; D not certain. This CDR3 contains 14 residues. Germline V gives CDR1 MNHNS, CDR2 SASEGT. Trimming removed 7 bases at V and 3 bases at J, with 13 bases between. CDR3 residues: CASTLDGNNQPQHF. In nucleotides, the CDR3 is TGTGCCAGCACCCTAGACGGAAACAATCAGCCCCAGCATTTT.

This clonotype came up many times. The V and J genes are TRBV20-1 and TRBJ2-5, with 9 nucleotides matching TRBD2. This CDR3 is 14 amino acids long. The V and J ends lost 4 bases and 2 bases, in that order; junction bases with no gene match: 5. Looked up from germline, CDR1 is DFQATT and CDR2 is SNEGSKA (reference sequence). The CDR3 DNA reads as TGCAGTGCTATCCTAGCGGGGAATCAAGAGACCCAGTACTTC. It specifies CSAILAGNQETQYF.

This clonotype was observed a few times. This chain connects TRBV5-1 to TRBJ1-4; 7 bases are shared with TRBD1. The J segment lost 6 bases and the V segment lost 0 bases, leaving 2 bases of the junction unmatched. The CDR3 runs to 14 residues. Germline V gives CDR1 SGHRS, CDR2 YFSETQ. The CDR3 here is CASSLAGTDEKLFF. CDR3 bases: TGCGCCAGCAGCTTGGCCGGGACAGATGAAAAACTGTTTTTT.

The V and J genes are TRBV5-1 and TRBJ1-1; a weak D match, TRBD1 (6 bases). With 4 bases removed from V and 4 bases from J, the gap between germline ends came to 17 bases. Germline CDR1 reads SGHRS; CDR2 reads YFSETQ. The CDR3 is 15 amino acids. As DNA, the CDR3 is TGCGCCAGCAGCCCTTACAGGGATTCCACCACTGAAGCTTTCTTT. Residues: CASSPYRDSTTEAFF.

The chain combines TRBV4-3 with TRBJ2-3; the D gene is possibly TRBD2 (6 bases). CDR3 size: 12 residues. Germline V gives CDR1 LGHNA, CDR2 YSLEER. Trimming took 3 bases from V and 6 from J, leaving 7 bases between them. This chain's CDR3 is CASSHRGDTQYF. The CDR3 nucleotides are TGCGCCAGCAGCCACCGGGGGGATACGCAGTATTTT.

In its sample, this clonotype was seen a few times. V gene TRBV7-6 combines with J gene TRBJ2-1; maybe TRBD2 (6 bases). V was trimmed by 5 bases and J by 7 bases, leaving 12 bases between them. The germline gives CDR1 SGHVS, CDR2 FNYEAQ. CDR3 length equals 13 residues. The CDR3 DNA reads TGTGCCAGCAGCCCCGTAGCGGTGAATGAGCAGTTCTTC. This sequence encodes CASSPVAVNEQFF.

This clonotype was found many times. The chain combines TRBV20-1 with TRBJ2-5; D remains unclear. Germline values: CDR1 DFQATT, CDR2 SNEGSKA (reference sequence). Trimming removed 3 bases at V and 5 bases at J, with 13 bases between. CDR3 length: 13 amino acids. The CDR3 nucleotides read TGCAGTGCTAGTCTTCCAGATCCGGAGACCCAGTACTTC. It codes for CSASLPDPETQYF.

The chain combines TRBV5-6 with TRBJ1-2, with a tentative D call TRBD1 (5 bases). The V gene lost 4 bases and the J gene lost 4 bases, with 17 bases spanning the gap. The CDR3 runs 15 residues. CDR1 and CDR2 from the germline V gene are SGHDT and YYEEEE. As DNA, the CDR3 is TGTGCCAGCAGCCCCGGCTCGGGACGGATCTATGGCTACACCTTC. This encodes CASSPGSGRIYGYTF.